The 12 T cell receptor beta chains presented below share a single source sample, sequenced in a study of T-cell memory formation after mild COVID-19. Using its own MiXCR run on the 5' RACE reads, TCRdb lists one record per CDR3 protein. The sample has 350,000 to 500,000 distinct CDR3 sequences, about 22% seen once. Sequenced: PBMCs or a T cell subset sorted from them (not recorded which). All receptors derive from an adult woman who had mild COVID-19 (a few samples of this study predate the infection). Cell type and time point are not known.

The chain uses TRBV5-1 and TRBJ2-3, with 9 bases lining up with TRBD1. J gave up 4 bases and V 7 bases, and 13 bases lay outside the gene matches. Germline V CDR1 and CDR2: SGHRS, YFSETQ. The CDR3 extends over 16 amino acids. The CDR3 protein is CASHYPGTGSSDTQYF. Written as DNA, the CDR3 is TGCGCCAGCCACTATCCCGGGACAGGGAGCTCAGATACGCAGTATTTT.

Only a few counts were recorded for this clonotype. The chain is built from TRBV5-1 and TRBJ1-1; D gene uncertain. Looked up from germline, CDR1 is SGHRS and CDR2 is YFSETQ. The CDR3 contains 13 residues. Trimming took off 2 bases at V and 6 bases at J, with 11 bases between the two ends. CDR3 coding DNA: TGCGCCAGCAGCTTTGGGGTTAGCGCTGAAGCTTTCTTT. Translated: CASSFGVSAEAFF.

This clonotype turned up a few times. The rearrangement joins TRBV5-4 to TRBJ2-7; a possible D gene is TRBD2 (5 bases). The CDR3 consists of 16 residues. The germline CDR1 and CDR2 sequences are SGHNT and YYREEE (reference sequence). Trimming pared 0 bases from V and 0 bases from J, leaving 13 bases between. In DNA, the CDR3 is TGTGCCAGCAGCTTGGGCACGACTACTAGCTCCTACGAGCAGTACTTC. Translated: CASSLGTTTSSYEQYF.

The rearrangement joins TRBV20-1 to TRBJ2-1; D gene uncertain. This CDR3 has 11 amino acids. Looked up from germline, CDR1 is DFQATT and CDR2 is SNEGSKA (reference sequence). V lost 3 bases, J lost 10 bases, and 10 bases lay in between. CDR3 sequence: CSARGITEQFF. As DNA, the CDR3 is TGCAGTGCTAGGGGTATTACAGAGCAGTTCTTC.

This CDR3 is CASKGTDLNQPQHF. The CDR3 bases are TGTGCCAGCAAAGGGACAGACTTGAATCAGCCCCAGCATTTT. V gene TRBV6-6 combines with J gene TRBJ1-5, with TRBD1 identical over 7 bases. V lost 7 bases to trimming and J lost 4 bases; unmatched junction nucleotides: 7. The CDR3 is 14 residues long. Germline lookup yields CDR1 MNHNY and CDR2 SVGAGI (reference sequence).

This clonotype appeared a few times. This sequence joins TRBV6-6 and TRBJ2-7; 8 bases map to TRBD1. The CDR3 is 16 amino acids. The V and J ends lost 2 bases and 6 bases, in that order; junction bases with no gene match: 12. The germline V gene has CDR1 MNHNY and CDR2 SVGAGI (reference sequence). The CDR3 DNA is TGTGCCAGCAGTTACCAGGGCGCAGGGGGCTCGTTCGAGCAGTACTTC. It specifies CASSYQGAGGSFEQYF.

The sample holds a few counts of this clonotype. The V gene is TRBV5-1, the J gene TRBJ2-3; 7 positions match TRBD1. Trimming at V came to 4 bases and at J to 2 bases, leaving 7 bases not matched to a gene. There are 15 residues in the CDR3. Germline V gene sequence: CDR1 SGHRS, CDR2 YFSETQ. CDR3 amino acids: CASSRKDRFTDTQYF. In nucleotides, the CDR3 is TGCGCCAGCAGCCGAAAGGACAGGTTCACAGATACGCAGTATTTT. The full variable domain, completed using reference TRBV5-1 and TRBJ2-3, is KAGVTQTPRYLIKTRGQQVTLSCSPISGHRSVSWYQQTPGQGLQFLFEYFSETQRNKGNFPGRFSGRQFSNSRSEMNVSTLELGDSALYLCASSRKDRFTDTQYFGPGTRLTVL.

This chain connects TRBV13 to TRBJ2-5, with D uncertain. V gave up 1 base and J gave up 4 bases, with 10 bases separating them. Germline-derived CDR1 and CDR2 are PRHDT and FYEKMQ (reference sequence). CDR3 length equals 14 residues. This chain's CDR3 is CASSLVPNLETQYF. The CDR3 region has the DNA TGTGCCAGCAGCTTAGTCCCGAACTTAGAGACCCAGTACTTC.

The chain is built from TRBV29-1 and TRBJ2-7, with TRBD1 identical over 7 bases. The CDR3 has 14 residues. J lost 0 bases, V lost 6 bases, and 8 bases had no gene match. Germline V gives CDR1 SQVTM, CDR2 ANQGSEA. This chain's CDR3 is CSVGTAQNSYEQYF. In DNA, the CDR3 is TGCAGCGTAGGGACAGCCCAAAACTCCTACGAGCAGTACTTC.

The rearrangement uses TRBV21-1 and TRBJ2-7; TRBD2 is the table's D call and was not checked against the DNA. TRBV21-1 is designated a pseudogene. The CDR3 contains 12 residues. The CDR3 DNA reads TGTGCCAGCAGCAAAGGGGCCTGGGAGCAGTACTTC. Translating gives CASSKGAWEQYF.

The rearrangement uses TRBV7-9 and TRBJ1-5; a weak D match, TRBD1 (5 bases). This CDR3 region has 12 residues. From germline, CDR1 is SEHNR and CDR2 FQNEAQ (reference sequence). V lost 1 base and J 10 bases, leaving 8 bases between the germline ends. CDR3 in amino acids: CASSLGQGPQHF. As DNA, the CDR3 is TGTGCCAGCAGCTTAGGCCAGGGCCCCCAGCATTTT.

Concerning this clonotype: No conserved phenylalanine or tryptophan is present at the end of the CDR3, so a read error is the likely explanation. CDR3 DNA sequence: TGTGCCAGCAGCTTGCCGGGACGAGAGCCGGCAGATACGCAGTATTCT. This sequence encodes CASSLPGREPADTQYS. This chain joins TRBV7-8 and TRBJ2-3; D could derive from TRBD1 or TRBD2 (5 bases each). The CDR3 totals 16 residues. CDR1 and CDR2 (germline): SGHVS, FQNEAQ. V shed 3 bases and J shed 4 bases, with 17 bases lying between them.